One and the same sample provided the 9 T cell receptor beta chains below, sequenced in a study of cytomegalovirus exposure and HLA in healthy donors. A multiplex PCR was run with 60 Vbeta primers and 13 Jbeta primers. Generated by immunoSEQ multiplex PCR, the TCRdb table keeps only in-frame clones and is missing some. The table shows around 170,000 clones, with about 84% occurring only once. The specimen sequenced was PBMCs. The receptors were sampled from a man in his fifties or sixties in good health and CMV-seronegative.

The rearrangement joins TRBV7-9 to TRBJ2-7; 7 bases align to TRBD2. Trimming cost V 4 bases and J 1 base; bases outside gene matches: 1. This CDR3 contains 13 residues. The germline V gene has CDR1 SEHNR and CDR2 FQNEAQ (reference sequence). The CDR3 region has the DNA TGTGCCAGCAGCTCGGGACTATCCTACGAGCAGTACTTC. Protein: CASSSGLSYEQYF.

CDR3 coding DNA: TGTGCCAGCAGCTTAGGGCGGGGGCGAGAAAAACTGTTTTTT. Its translation is CASSLGRGREKLFF. The V call is TRBV11-2, the J call TRBJ1-4; possibly TRBD1 for D (6 bases). Trimming left V 1 base short and J 8 bases short, with 11 bases between. Germline CDR1 SGHAT, CDR2 FQNNGV. This CDR3 spans 14 amino acids.

The chain has TRBV5-1 and TRBJ2-3; TRBD2 matches at 12 bases. V lost 2 bases and J lost 6; bases outside the gene matches: 13. The length of the CDR3 is 18 residues. CDR1 and CDR2 (germline): SGHRS, YFSETQ. In nucleotides, the CDR3 is TGCGCCAGCAGCTTTGCTAGCGGGGGGGGTCCTCAGGCCGATACGCAGTATTTT. It yields the protein CASSFASGGGPQADTQYF.

The chain joins TRBV6-6 to TRBJ1-5; D gene unclear. The CDR3 is made up of 13 amino acids. Germline V lookup: CDR1 MNHNY, CDR2 SVGAGI (reference sequence). Trimming cost V 8 bases and J 0 bases, with 8 bases left between them. The CDR3, as DNA: TGTGCCAGCCTAGAATATAGCAATCAGCCCCAGCATTTT. Encoded protein: CASLEYSNQPQHF.

As regards this clone: The junction shows a germline mismatch at one end, possibly a read error. The identical CDR3 is also encoded by other nucleotide sequences in the sample. This chain links TRBV7-2 with TRBJ1-2; D is ambiguous. The germline gives CDR1 SGHTA, CDR2 FQGNSA. The CDR3 is 13 amino acids. In nucleotides, the CDR3 is TGCGCCAGCAGCTTTATTTTGAGCTATGGCTACACCTTC. It is translated as CASSFILSYGYTF.

The V call is TRBV5-5, the J call TRBJ2-5; weak D call: TRBD2 (5 bases). Germline assignment: CDR1 SGHKS and CDR2 YYEKEE (reference sequence). The V end lost 0 bases, the J end lost 5 bases, and 14 bases lay between the germline ends. This CDR3 is built from 15 residues. The CDR3 here is CASSLGPRELETQYF. The CDR3 nucleotides read TGTGCCAGCAGCTTGGGCCCTAGGGAGTTGGAGACCCAGTACTTC.

This rearrangement joins TRBV19 to TRBJ2-7, with D possibly being TRBD1 (5 bases). Germline V CDR1 and CDR2: LNHDA, SQIVND (reference sequence). This CDR3 region has 15 residues. Trimming shortened V by 1 base and J by 3 bases, and 13 bases separated the two germline ends. Written as DNA, the CDR3 is TGTGCCAGTAGTATAGCTGCAGGGAACCGCTACGAGCAGTACTTC. Translation: CASSIAAGNRYEQYF. Variable domain in full (rest from reference TRBV19 and TRBJ2-7): DGGITQSPKYLFRKEGQNVTLSCEQNLNHDAMYWYRQDPGQGLRLIYYSQIVNDFQKGDIAEGYSVSREKKESFPLTVTSAQKNPTAFYLCASSIAAGNRYEQYFGPGTRLTVT.

The chain combines TRBV6-6 with TRBJ1-1; a weak D match, TRBD1 (6 bases). CDR1 and CDR2 (germline): MNHNY, SVGAGI (reference sequence). The CDR3 sequence is 14 residues long. V shed 7 bases and J shed 4 bases, with 16 bases lying between them. The CDR3 reads CASNRLQGGTEAFF. The CDR3 nucleotides are TGTGCCAGCAATAGACTACAGGGCGGCACTGAAGCTTTCTTT.

This chain connects TRBV4-1 to TRBJ2-5; 8 bases agree with TRBD2. The CDR3 is 16 residues long. The V gene end was trimmed by 5 bases and the J gene end by 5 bases; junction bases not matched to a gene: 13. Looked up from germline, CDR1 is MGHRA and CDR2 is YSYEKL. CDR3 region: CASSGGGRGGRETQYF. In DNA, the CDR3 is TGCGCCAGCAGCGGAGGAGGCCGGGGGGGCCGTGAGACCCAGTACTTC.